This record covers a single T cell receptor beta chain. Its recognized antigen is unknown. No qualities accompany the bases; no much larger clone lies one base away. These data originate in a study of RUNX1 and TCR beta rearrangement in T-cell leukemia (dated by TCRdb to 2020 to 2022). Study-level background: The comparison of TCR beta rearrangements and CDR3 junctions set 13 to 15 T-ALLs carrying mono-allelic acquired RUNX1 mutations against roughly 12 T-ALLs that were RUNX1 wildtype. Every RUNX1 mutation in the mutated group was heterozygous, with nine to ten located in the Runt homology domain and three in the transactivation domain. The RUNX1 wildtype T-ALLs were matched for an immature maturation arrest stage, which was defined as lacking cytoplasmic or surface TCR beta protein. To allow a comparison of D1 versus D2 segments, the RUNX1 wildtype T-ALLs were chosen so that each carried at least incomplete clonal TCR beta rearrangements. The RUNX1-mutated T-ALLs covered a wider range of maturation arrest stages, including cases that were arrested before TCR beta rearrangement began. Human T-ALL TCR beta rearrangements were analyzed to compare with results from a Runx1 knockout mouse model. RUNX1 mutation status of the T-ALL cases had been determined in an earlier study. GRAALL-2003 and GRAALL-2005 were the multicentric trials. After EuroClonality multiplex PCR on genomic DNA, Genescan analysis was used to assess TCR rearrangements.

The library relied on PCR. Sequencing used an Illumina MiSeq. Characterization of TCR beta DJ and VDJ rearrangements was performed by next generation amplicon sequencing. The paper's processing steps were these. Amplicon sequencing data were analyzed with the Vidjil software to identify clonal TCR beta rearrangements. TCR beta rearrangement characteristics were compared between RUNX1-mutated and wildtype groups using two-tailed Fisher exact tests. TCRdb reran the public reads through fastp at Q25 and MiXCR, keeping productive beta chains. Rows are combined by CDR3 protein, so each entry shows the most common genes and DNA. The V and J calls, along with clone size, are taken from TCRdb and not from the paper's own processing. The sample data list around 760 distinct CDR3 sequences, and roughly 31% of these were observed just once. Roughly 37% of the sample goes to the ten largest clones. Beyond this particular receptor, the publication reports: A smaller share of RUNX1-mutated T-ALLs had clonal TCR beta rearrangements (around 60%) than has been reported for T-ALL in general (over 80%). TCR beta D1 segment usage did not differ significantly between RUNX1-mutated (83%) and wildtype (approximately 61%) T-ALL clonal rearrangements. Because too few clonal rearrangements were available, TCR beta CDR3 length and D segment truncation in T-ALLs could not be evaluated. RUNX1-mutated and wildtype T-ALLs showed similar TCR beta J1 cluster usage, with no significant difference.

For oncotyping and quantification of minimal residual disease, T-ALL samples were taken at diagnosis from children and adults treated according to protocol. Relative to germline, V is missing 6 bases and J is missing 9 bases, with 13 bases of the junction outside any gene match. The germline V gene encodes CDR1 SEHNR and CDR2 FQNEAQ (reference sequence). From cysteine to phenylalanine, the CDR3 is 16 amino acids long. The read is trimmed to its CDR3 DNA, 48 bases read in frame from base 1. This receptor was identified in a male donor with T-cell acute lymphoblastic leukemia. This chain is built from TRBV7-9 and TRBJ2-1; 11 middle bases align to TRBD1. The sample was blood. The CDR3 amino acid sequence is: CASRPGVDRGLFEQFF. The DNA sequence is TGTGCCAGCAGACCCGGTGTGGACAGGGGGCTTTTTGAGCAGTTCTTC.